This entry features one T cell receptor (beta chain) sequence. The data derive from a study of blood T cell repertoires in COVID-19. Data came from immunoSEQ multiplex PCR; TCRdb stores just in-frame clones and leaves some out. The repertoire holds about 230,000 clones, with around 83% as singletons. V trimming: 5 bases; J trimming: 4 bases; junction bases outside the gene matches: 4. This CDR3 contains 16 residues. The germline CDR1 and CDR2 sequences are MGHRA and YSYEKL. The TCR sequence derives from a man at least 80 years old with acute or convalescent COVID-19. What was sequenced was peripheral blood. The chain couples TRBV4-1 to TRBJ2-2; the match to TRBD2 covers 13 bases. The CDR3 loop is CASSTRTSGSTGELFF. In DNA form, the CDR3 reads TGCGCCAGCAGCACCCGGACTAGCGGGAGCACCGGGGAGCTGTTTTTT.